Listed below are T cell receptor beta chains from one sample, sequenced in a study of T cell changes during pregnancy in multiple sclerosis. Data came from immunoSEQ multiplex PCR; TCRdb stores just in-frame clones and leaves some out. The sample holds about 57,000 clones, around 92% seen once. The input for sequencing was CD4+ T cells from peripheral blood mononuclear cells, taken in the third trimester of pregnancy. All receptors derive from a female donor with multiple sclerosis, enrolled in a pregnancy study. CDR3s include the opening cysteine and the closing phenylalanine or tryptophan. D genes are given only for firm matches. The listing skips clone size in some rows; elsewhere it reads once, few, many or a size class.

D gene: .
V gene: TRBV5-4
J gene: TRBJ1-4
clone size: .
CDR3 DNA: TGTGCCAGCAGCTTGATTCAGGGGCCTAATGAAAAACTGTTTTTT
CDR3 protein: CASSLIQGPNEKLFF

D gene: TRBD1
V gene: TRBV5-6
J gene: TRBJ2-3
clone size: .
CDR3 DNA: TGTGCCAGCAGCTACCAACTCGACAGGGGGGTCACAGATACGCAGTATTTT
CDR3 protein: CASSYQLDRGVTDTQYF

D gene: .
V gene: TRBV7-2
J gene: TRBJ1-4
clone size: .
CDR3 DNA: TGTGCCAGCAGCTCGGGTGGACGCGGGGAAAAACTGTTTTTT
CDR3 protein: CASSSGGRGEKLFF

D gene: .
V gene: TRBV30
J gene: TRBJ1-2
clone size: once
CDR3 DNA: TGTGCCTGGAGTGAACAGTCCCGTTATGGCTACACCTTC
CDR3 protein: CAWSEQSRYGYTF

D gene: .
V gene: TRBV7-2
J gene: TRBJ1-5
clone size: many
CDR3 DNA: TGTGCCAGCAGTCGGGGAGGGTCAGAGCCCCAGCATTTT
CDR3 protein: CASSRGGSEPQHF

D gene: TRBD1
V gene: TRBV5-6
J gene: TRBJ2-7
clone size: once
CDR3 DNA: TGTGCCAGCAGCAGGGGGGGACAGGGGACCTACGAGCAGTACTTC
CDR3 protein: CASSRGGQGTYEQYF

D gene: TRBD2
V gene: TRBV7-2
J gene: TRBJ2-1
clone size: .
CDR3 DNA: TGTGCCAGCAGCTTAGCAGCGGGGGCTTACAATGAGCAGTTCTTC
CDR3 protein: CASSLAAGAYNEQFF

D gene: .
V gene: TRBV19
J gene: TRBJ2-1
clone size: .
CDR3 DNA: TGTGCCAGTAAGGGGGTGGACTTCTTCAATGAGCAGTTCTTC
CDR3 protein: CASKGVDFFNEQFF

D gene: TRBD1
V gene: TRBV19
J gene: TRBJ1-1
clone size: .
CDR3 DNA: TGTGCCAGTAGTCCGCTTTTCCTCCAGGGGGCAAAGACTGAAGCTTTCTTT
CDR3 protein: CASSPLFLQGAKTEAFF

D gene: .
V gene: TRBV6-1
J gene: TRBJ1-1
clone size: .
CDR3 DNA: TGTGCCACCCGCAGGGGTATGGGTTTCTTT
CDR3 protein: CATRRGMGFF

D gene: .
V gene: TRBV7-8
J gene: TRBJ1-3
clone size: .
CDR3 DNA: TGTGCCAGCAGCTTAGTGGAGCGAACTGGAAACACCATATATTTT
CDR3 protein: CASSLVERTGNTIYF

D gene: .
V gene: TRBV6-1
J gene: TRBJ2-2
clone size: .
CDR3 DNA: TGTGCCAGCAGGAGGAACACCGGGGAGCTGTTTTTT
CDR3 protein: CASRRNTGELFF

D gene: TRBD2
V gene: TRBV12-5
J gene: TRBJ2-3
clone size: .
CDR3 DNA: TGTGCTAGTGGTCCTCATGAAGTGGCGGGGGGGCTTAGTGCAGATACGCAGTATTTT
CDR3 protein: CASGPHEVAGGLSADTQYF

D gene: .
V gene: TRBV9
J gene: TRBJ2-3
clone size: .
CDR3 DNA: TGTGCCAGCAGCGAGACAGTTATTAGCACAGATACGCAGTATTTT
CDR3 protein: CASSETVISTDTQYF

D gene: .
V gene: TRBV5-4
J gene: TRBJ1-1
clone size: .
CDR3 DNA: TGTGCCAGCAGCCCACGCTTGGGGGAGGGCACTGAAGCTTTCTTT
CDR3 protein: CASSPRLGEGTEAFF

D gene: .
V gene: TRBV30
J gene: TRBJ2-2
clone size: .
CDR3 DNA: TGTGCCTGGACTATCGGCGGGGAGCTGTTTTTT
CDR3 protein: CAWTIGGELFF

D gene: .
V gene: TRBV4-3
J gene: TRBJ2-2
clone size: .
CDR3 DNA: TGCGCCAGCAGCCAGCAGGGAGGGGAGCTGTTTTTT
CDR3 protein: CASSQQGGELFF

D gene: TRBD2
V gene: TRBV4-1
J gene: TRBJ2-7
clone size: once
CDR3 DNA: TGCGCCAGCAGCAAGCGGGCTAGCGGGGTCTCCTACGAGCAGTACTTC
CDR3 protein: CASSKRASGVSYEQYF

D gene: .
V gene: TRBV6-5
J gene: TRBJ1-5
clone size: .
CDR3 DNA: TGTGCCAGCAGTACCGGACAGTCGAGTCAGCCCCAGCATTTT
CDR3 protein: CASSTGQSSQPQHF

D gene: .
V gene: TRBV19
J gene: TRBJ1-6
clone size: .
CDR3 DNA: TGTGCCAGTATGCCGGGGGGGGATAATTCACCCCTCCACTTT
CDR3 protein: CASMPGGDNSPLHF

D gene: .
V gene: TRBV9
J gene: TRBJ2-2
clone size: .
CDR3 DNA: TGTGCCAGCAGCGATCTGCGGGCGAACACCGGGGAGCTGTTTTTT
CDR3 protein: CASSDLRANTGELFF

D gene: TRBD2
V gene: TRBV11-2
J gene: TRBJ2-7
clone size: .
CDR3 DNA: TGTGCCAGCAGCCGGGGACTAGCGGGGGGGCAACGTGGGCTCGAGCAGTACTTC
CDR3 protein: CASSRGLAGGQRGLEQYF

D gene: .
V gene: TRBV4-1
J gene: TRBJ2-1
clone size: .
CDR3 DNA: TGCGCCAGCAGCCAACTAGACTTAACCTCCTACAATGAGCAGTTCTTC
CDR3 protein: CASSQLDLTSYNEQFF

D gene: TRBD2
V gene: TRBV9
J gene: TRBJ2-1
clone size: .
CDR3 DNA: TGTGCCAGCAGCGTAAGCGGGGACCTTTACAATGAGCAGTTCTTC
CDR3 protein: CASSVSGDLYNEQFF

D gene: TRBD2
V gene: TRBV6-5
J gene: TRBJ2-1
clone size: .
CDR3 DNA: TGTGCCAGCAGTTCACGACGGGGGGGGGAGCAGTTCTTC
CDR3 protein: CASSSRRGGEQFF

D gene: TRBD2
V gene: TRBV5-4
J gene: TRBJ2-3
clone size: .
CDR3 DNA: TGTGCCAGCAGCTTGGCTGGACTAGCGGGGGGTTTGGGCACAGATACGCAGTATTTT
CDR3 protein: CASSLAGLAGGLGTDTQYF